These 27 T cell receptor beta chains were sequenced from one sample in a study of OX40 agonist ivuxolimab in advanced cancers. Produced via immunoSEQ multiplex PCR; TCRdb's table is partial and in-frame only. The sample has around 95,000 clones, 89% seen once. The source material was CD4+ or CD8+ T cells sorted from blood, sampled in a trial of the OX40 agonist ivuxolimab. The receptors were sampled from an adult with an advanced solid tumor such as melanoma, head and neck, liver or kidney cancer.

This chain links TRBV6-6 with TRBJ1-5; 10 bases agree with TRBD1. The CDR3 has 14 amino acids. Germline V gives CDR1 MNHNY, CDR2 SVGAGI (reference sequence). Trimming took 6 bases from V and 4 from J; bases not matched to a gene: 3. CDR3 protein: CASRGTGANQPQHF. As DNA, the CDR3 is TGTGCCAGCAGGGGGACAGGGGCAAATCAGCCCCAGCATTTT.

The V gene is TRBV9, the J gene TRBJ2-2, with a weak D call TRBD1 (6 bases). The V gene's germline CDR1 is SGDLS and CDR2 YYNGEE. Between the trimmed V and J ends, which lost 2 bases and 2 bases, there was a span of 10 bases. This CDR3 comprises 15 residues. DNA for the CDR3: TGTGCCAGCAGCGTGGCGACAGGAAACACCGGGGAGCTGTTTTTT. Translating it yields CASSVATGNTGELFF.

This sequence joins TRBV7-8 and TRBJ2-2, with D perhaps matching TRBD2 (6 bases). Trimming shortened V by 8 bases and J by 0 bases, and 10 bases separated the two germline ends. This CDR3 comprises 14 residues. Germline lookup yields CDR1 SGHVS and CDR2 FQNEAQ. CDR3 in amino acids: CASGTSPNTGELFF. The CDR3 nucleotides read TGTGCCAGCGGCACTAGCCCGAACACCGGGGAGCTGTTTTTT.

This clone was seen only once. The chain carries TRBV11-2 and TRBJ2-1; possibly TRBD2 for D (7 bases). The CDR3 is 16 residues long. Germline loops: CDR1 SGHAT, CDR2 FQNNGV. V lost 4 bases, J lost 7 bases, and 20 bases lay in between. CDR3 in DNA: TGTGCCAGCAGCTCCCGGGGGGCTAGGGTGGTTAATGAGCAGTTCTTC. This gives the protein CASSSRGARVVNEQFF.

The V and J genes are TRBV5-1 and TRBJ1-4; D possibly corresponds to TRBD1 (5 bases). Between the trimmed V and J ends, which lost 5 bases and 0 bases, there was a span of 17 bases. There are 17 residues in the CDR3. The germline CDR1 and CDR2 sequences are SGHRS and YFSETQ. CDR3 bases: TGCGCCAGCAGTCCCTGGGGCCAGGGTACAACTAATGAAAAACTGTTTTTT. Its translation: CASSPWGQGTTNEKLFF.

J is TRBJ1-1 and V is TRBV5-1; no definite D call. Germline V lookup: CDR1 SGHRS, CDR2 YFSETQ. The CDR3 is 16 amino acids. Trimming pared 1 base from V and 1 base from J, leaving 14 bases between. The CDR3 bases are TGCGCCAGCAGCTTGAACAGTGAAATGTCGAACACTGAAGCTTTCTTT. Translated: CASSLNSEMSNTEAFF.

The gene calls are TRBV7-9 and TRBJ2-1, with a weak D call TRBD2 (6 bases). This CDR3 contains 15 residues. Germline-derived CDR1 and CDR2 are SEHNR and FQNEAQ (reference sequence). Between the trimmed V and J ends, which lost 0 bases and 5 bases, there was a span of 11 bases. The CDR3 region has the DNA TGTGCCAGCAGCTTAGCGGGAGGCCTAAACAATGAGCAGTTCTTC. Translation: CASSLAGGLNNEQFF. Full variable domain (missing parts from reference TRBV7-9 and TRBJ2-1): DTGVSQNPRHKITKRGQNVTFRCDPISEHNRLYWYRQTLGQGPEFLTYFQNEAQLEKSRLLSDRFSAERPKGSFSTLEIQRTEQGDSAMYLCASSLAGGLNNEQFFGPGTRLTVL.

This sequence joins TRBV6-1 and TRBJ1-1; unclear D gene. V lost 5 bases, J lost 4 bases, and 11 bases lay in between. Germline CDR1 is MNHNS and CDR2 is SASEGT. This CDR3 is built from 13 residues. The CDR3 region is CASSFEVRTEAFF. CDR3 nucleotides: TGTGCCAGCAGTTTTGAGGTTCGCACTGAAGCTTTCTTT.

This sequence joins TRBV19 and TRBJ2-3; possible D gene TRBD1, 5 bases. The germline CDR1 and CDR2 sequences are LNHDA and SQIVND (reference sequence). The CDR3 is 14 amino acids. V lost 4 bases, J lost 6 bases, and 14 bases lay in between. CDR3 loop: CASSRGRRADTQYF. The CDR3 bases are TGTGCCAGTAGTAGGGGCCGCCGCGCGGATACGCAGTATTTT.

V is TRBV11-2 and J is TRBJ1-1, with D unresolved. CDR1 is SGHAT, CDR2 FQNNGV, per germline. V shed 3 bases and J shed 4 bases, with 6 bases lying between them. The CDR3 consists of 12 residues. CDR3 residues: CASSFGVTEAFF. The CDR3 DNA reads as TGTGCCAGCAGCTTTGGAGTCACTGAAGCTTTCTTT. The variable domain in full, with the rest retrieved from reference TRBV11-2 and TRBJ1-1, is EAGVAQSPRYKIIEKRQSVAFWCNPISGHATLYWYQQILGQGPKLLIQFQNNGVVDDSQLPKDRFSAERLKGVDSTLKIQPAKLEDSAVYLCASSFGVTEAFFGQGTRLTVV.

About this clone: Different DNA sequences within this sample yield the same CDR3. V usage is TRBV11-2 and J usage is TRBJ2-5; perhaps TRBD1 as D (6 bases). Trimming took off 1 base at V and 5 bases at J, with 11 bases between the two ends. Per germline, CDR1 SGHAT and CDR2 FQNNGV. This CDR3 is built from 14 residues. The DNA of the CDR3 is TGTGCCAGCAGCTTAGGGCAGGGGCGGGAGACCCAGTACTTC. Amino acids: CASSLGQGRETQYF.

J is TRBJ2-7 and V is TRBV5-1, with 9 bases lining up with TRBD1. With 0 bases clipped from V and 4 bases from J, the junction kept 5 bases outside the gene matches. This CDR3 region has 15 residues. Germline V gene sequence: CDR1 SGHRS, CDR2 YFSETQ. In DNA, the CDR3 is TGCGCCAGCAGCTTGGTTGGGACAGGGACGTACGAGCAGTACTTC. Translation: CASSLVGTGTYEQYF.

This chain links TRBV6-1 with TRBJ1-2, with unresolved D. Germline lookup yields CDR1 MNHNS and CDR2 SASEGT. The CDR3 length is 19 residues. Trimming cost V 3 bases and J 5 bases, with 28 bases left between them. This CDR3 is CASSDKEAGGPLRGYGYTF. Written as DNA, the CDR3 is TGTGCCAGCAGTGATAAGGAGGCAGGAGGTCCCCTGAGAGGGTATGGCTACACCTTC.

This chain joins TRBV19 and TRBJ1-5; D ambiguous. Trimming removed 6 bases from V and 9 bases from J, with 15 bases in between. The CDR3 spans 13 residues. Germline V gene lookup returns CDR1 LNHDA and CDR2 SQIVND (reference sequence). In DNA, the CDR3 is TGTGCCAGTAGGGCAGCCCTGGGTGGGCCCCAGCATTTT. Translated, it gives CASRAALGGPQHF.

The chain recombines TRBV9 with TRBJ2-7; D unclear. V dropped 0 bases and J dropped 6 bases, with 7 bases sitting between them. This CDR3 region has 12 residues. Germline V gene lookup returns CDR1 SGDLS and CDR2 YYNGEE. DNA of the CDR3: TGTGCCAGCAGCGTAGGCGTGGGCGAGCAGTACTTC. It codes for CASSVGVGEQYF.

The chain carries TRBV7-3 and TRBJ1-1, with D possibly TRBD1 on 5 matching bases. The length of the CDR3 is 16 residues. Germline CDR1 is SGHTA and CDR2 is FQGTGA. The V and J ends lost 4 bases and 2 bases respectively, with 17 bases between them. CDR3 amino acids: CASSWGLRGLNTEAFF. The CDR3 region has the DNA TGTGCCAGCAGCTGGGGACTTCGGGGTTTAAACACTGAAGCTTTCTTT.

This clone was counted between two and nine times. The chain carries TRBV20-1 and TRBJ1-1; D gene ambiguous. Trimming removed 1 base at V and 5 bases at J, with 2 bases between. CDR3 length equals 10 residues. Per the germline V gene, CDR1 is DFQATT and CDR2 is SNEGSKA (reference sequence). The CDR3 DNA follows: TGCAGTGCTAGAGGGACTGAAGCTTTCTTT. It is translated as CSARGTEAFF.

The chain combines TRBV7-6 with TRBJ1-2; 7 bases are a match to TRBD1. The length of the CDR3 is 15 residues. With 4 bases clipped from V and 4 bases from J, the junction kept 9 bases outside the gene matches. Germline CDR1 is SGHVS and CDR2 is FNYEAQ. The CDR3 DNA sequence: TGTGCCAGCAGCTCCCTGCAGGGGGGGGGCTATGGCTACACCTTC. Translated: CASSSLQGGGYGYTF.

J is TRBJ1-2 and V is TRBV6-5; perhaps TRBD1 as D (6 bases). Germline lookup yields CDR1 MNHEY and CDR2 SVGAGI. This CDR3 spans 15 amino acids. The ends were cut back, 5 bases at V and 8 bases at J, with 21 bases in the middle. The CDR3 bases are TGTGCCAGCAGTCCACGACAGGAAGTTTATCGCGGCTACACCTTC. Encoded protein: CASSPRQEVYRGYTF.

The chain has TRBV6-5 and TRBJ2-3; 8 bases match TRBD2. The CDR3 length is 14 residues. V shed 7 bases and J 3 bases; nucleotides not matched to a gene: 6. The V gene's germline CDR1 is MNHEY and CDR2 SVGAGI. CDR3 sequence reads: CASKWTSFTDTQYF. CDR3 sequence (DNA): TGTGCCAGCAAGTGGACTAGCTTTACAGATACGCAGTATTTT.

In DNA, the CDR3 is TGTGCCAGTAGGGCGGACCCCTCTGGGGCCAACGTCCTGACTTTC. Amino acids: CASRADPSGANVLTF. V is TRBV19 and J is TRBJ2-6; D gene ambiguous. The V end was cut by 6 bases, the J end by 0 bases, with 9 bases between. CDR3 length equals 15 residues. Germline V gives CDR1 LNHDA, CDR2 SQIVND (reference sequence). The variable domain in full, with the rest retrieved from reference TRBV19 and TRBJ2-6, is DGGITQSPKYLFRKEGQNVTLSCEQNLNHDAMYWYRQDPGQGLRLIYYSQIVNDFQKGDIAEGYSVSREKKESFPLTVTSAQKNPTAFYLCASRADPSGANVLTFGAGSRLTVL.

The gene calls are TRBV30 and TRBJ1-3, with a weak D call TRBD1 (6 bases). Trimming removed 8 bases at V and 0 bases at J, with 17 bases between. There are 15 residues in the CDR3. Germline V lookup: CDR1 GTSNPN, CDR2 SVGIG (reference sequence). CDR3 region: CAGWTARLSGNTIYF. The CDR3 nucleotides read TGTGCCGGATGGACAGCCAGACTCTCTGGAAACACCATATATTTT.

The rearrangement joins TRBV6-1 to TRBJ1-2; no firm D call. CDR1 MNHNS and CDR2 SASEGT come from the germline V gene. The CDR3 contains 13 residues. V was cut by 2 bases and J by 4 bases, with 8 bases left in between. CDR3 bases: TGTGCCAGCAGTGAATTAGGGATCTATGGCTACACCTTC. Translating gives CASSELGIYGYTF.

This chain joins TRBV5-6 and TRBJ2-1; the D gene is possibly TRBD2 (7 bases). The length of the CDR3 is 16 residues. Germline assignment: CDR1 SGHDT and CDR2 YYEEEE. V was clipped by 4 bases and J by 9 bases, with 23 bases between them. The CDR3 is CASSPDRGRAVGEQFF. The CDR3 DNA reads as TGTGCCAGCAGCCCGGATAGGGGGAGGGCCGTCGGTGAGCAGTTCTTC. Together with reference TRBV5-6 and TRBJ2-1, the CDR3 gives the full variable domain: DAGVTQSPTHLIKTRGQQVTLRCSPKSGHDTVSWYQQALGQGPQFIFQYYEEEERQRGNFPDRFSGHQFPNYSSELNVNALLLGDSALYLCASSPDRGRAVGEQFFGPGTRLTVL.

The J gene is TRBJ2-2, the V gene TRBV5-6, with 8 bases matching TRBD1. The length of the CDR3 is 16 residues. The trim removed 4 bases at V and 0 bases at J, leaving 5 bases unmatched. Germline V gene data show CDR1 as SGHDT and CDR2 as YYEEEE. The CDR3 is CASSIDRGPNTGELFF. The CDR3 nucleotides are TGTGCCAGCAGCATAGACAGGGGCCCGAACACCGGGGAGCTGTTTTTT.

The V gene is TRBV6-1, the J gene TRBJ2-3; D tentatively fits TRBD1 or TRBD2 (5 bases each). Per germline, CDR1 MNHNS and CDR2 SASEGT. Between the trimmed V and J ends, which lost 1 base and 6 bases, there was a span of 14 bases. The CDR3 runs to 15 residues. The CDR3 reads CASSEVGGVFDTQYF. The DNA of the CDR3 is TGTGCCAGCAGTGAAGTTGGGGGAGTCTTCGATACGCAGTATTTT.

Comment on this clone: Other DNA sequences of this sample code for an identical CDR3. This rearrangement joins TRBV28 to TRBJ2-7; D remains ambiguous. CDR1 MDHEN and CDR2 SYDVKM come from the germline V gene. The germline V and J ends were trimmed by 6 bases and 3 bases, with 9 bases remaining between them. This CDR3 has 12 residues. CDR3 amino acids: CASSPDGYEQYF. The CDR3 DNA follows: TGTGCCAGCAGCCCTGATGGCTACGAGCAGTACTTC.